Included here is one TCR beta chain sequence, with context. Which antigen it targets is not known. Per-base quality was not reported, and no clone a single base away is much larger than it. TCRbeta CDR3 regions were amplified from genomic DNA using the immunoSEQ Assay, a bias-controlled multiplex PCR. The source study handled its data this way. Within the assay, amplification of reference gene primers was used to estimate how many nucleated cells each sample contained. Sequence reads were collapsed and filtered to measure the absolute abundance of every unique TCRbeta CDR3 rearrangement. Productive Simpson clonality was computed per sample as the square root of Simpson's diversity index over productive rearrangements. TCRdb took over this immuneACCESS table, retaining in-frame rearrangements with V and J assigned. Such tables are incomplete; in checked studies, under half of the missing clones stem from an unresolved V gene, and the remainder is unexplained. From that table come the V and J calls and clone size; the DNA was used to work out D and trimming. In this sample the table shows about 240,000 clones, approximately 80% of which occur a single time. About 9.5% of the sample goes to the ten largest clones.

The data are from a study of blood T cell repertoires in COVID-19 (dated by TCRdb to between 2020 and 2021). With regard to the full study: Samples covering the acute and convalescent phases of COVID-19 were provided by collaborators in the United States, Italy and Spain. A de-identified subject ID, COVID-19 status, age in years and sex were almost always included in the sample metadata. Deeply sampled blood TCRbeta repertoires from subjects exposed to, actively infected with, or recovered from COVID-19 were included in the dataset. The repertoires were released in a freely available public database intended as a resource for research on the immune response to SARS-CoV-2. The material from the prospective study consisted of cDNA or gDNA derived from T cells, B-cell-depleted T cells, or PBMCs. Where HLA class I and class II types were available, the types were taken from metadata supplied by the sample provider, not from assay-based typing. The samples were drawn from the first 160 participants of the ongoing ImmuneRACE study and from 1,254 subjects provided by 6 global collaborators.

Study-level results and caveats: The quantity of clinical and demographic metadata differed by source and by participant and was supplied without curation.

The germline V gene provides CDR1 SGHRS and CDR2 YFSETQ. Ends trimmed: V by 4 bases, J by 6 bases; bases unmatched to a gene: 9. The CDR3 runs 16 residues from the cysteine to the phenylalanine. Of the read, only the CDR3 DNA is kept; its 48 bases are in frame from base 1. Whole blood was collected in K2EDTA tubes by collaborating institutions according to the institutions' own protocols. For TCRbeta analysis, collaborators shipped samples as frozen whole blood, isolated PBMCs, or DNA extracted from either of those sample types. Sequencing was performed on peripheral blood. The receptor comes from a woman aged 80 or older with acute or convalescent COVID-19. The rearrangement combines TRBV5-1 with TRBJ1-5; 11 bases in between match TRBD1. The CDR3 region: CASSPIGQGAGQPQHF. The DNA sequence is as follows: TGCGCCAGCAGCCCGATTGGACAGGGGGCAGGTCAGCCCCAGCATTTT.